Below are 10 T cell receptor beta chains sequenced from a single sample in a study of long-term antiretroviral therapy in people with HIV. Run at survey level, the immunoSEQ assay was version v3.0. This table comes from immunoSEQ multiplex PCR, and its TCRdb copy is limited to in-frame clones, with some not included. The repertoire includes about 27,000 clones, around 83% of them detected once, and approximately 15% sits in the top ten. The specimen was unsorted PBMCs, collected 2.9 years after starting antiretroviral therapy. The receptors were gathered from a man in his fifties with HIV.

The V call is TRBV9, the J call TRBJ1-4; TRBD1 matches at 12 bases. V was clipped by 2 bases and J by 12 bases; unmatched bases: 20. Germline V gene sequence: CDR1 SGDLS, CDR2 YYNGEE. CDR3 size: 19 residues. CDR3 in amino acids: CASSVGTGGGYQSREELFF. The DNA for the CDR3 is TGTGCCAGCAGCGTCGGGACAGGGGGCGGATATCAATCGCGGGAAGAACTGTTTTTT.

CDR3 in amino acids: CASRSSWGQNYGYTF. CDR3 sequence (DNA): TGTGCCAGCAGGTCTTCCTGGGGACAGAACTATGGCTACACCTTC. The chain combines TRBV6-5 with TRBJ1-2, with 7 bases identical to TRBD1. The germline V gene encodes CDR1 MNHEY and CDR2 SVGAGI. This CDR3 is 15 amino acids long. V gave up 6 bases and J gave up 2 bases; unmatched junction bases: 9.

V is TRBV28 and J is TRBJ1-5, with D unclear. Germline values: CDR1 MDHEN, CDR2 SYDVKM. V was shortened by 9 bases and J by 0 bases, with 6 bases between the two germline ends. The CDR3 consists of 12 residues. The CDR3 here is CASFYSNQPQHF. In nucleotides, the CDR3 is TGTGCCAGTTTTTATAGCAATCAGCCCCAGCATTTT.

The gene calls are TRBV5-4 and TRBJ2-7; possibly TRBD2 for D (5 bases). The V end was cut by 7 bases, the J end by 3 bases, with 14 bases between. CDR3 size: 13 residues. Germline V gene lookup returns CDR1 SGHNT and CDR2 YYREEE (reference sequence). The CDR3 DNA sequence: TGTGCCAGCTCATACGGGGATGACTACGAGCAGTACTTC. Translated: CASSYGDDYEQYF.

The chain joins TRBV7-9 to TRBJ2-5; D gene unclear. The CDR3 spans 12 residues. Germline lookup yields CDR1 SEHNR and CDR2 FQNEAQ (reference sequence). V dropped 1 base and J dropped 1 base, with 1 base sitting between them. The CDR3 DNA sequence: TGTGCCAGCAGCTTAGTCCAAGAGACCCAGTACTTC. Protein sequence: CASSLVQETQYF. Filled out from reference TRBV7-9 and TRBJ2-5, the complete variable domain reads DTGVSQNPRHKITKRGQNVTFRCDPISEHNRLYWYRQTLGQGPEFLTYFQNEAQLEKSRLLSDRFSAERPKGSFSTLEIQRTEQGDSAMYLCASSLVQETQYFGPGTRLLVL.

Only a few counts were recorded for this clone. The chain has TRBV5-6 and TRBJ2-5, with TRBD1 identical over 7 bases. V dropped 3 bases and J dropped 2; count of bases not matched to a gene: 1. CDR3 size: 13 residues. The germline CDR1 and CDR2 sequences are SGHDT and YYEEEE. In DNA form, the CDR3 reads TGTGCCAGCAGCTGGGACAGTCAAGAGACCCAGTACTTC. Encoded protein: CASSWDSQETQYF.

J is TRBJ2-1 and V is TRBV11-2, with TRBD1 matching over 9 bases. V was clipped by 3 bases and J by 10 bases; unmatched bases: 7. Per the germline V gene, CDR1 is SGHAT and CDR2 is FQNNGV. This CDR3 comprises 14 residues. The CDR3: CASSFRDRVPEQFF. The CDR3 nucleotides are TGTGCCAGCAGCTTCCGGGACAGGGTCCCGGAGCAGTTCTTC.

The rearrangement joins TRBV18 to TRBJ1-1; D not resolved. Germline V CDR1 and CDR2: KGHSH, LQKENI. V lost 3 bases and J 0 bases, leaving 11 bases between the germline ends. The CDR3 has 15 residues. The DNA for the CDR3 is TGTGCCAGCTCACCCCAGACGGCTCTGAACACTGAAGCTTTCTTT. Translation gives CASSPQTALNTEAFF.

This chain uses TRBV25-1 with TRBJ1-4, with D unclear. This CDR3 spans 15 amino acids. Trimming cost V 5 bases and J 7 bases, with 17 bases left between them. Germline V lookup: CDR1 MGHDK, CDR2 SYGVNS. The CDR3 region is CASSRTGPRSEKLFF. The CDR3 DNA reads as TGTGCCAGCAGTCGCACGGGCCCGCGGAGTGAAAAACTGTTTTTT.

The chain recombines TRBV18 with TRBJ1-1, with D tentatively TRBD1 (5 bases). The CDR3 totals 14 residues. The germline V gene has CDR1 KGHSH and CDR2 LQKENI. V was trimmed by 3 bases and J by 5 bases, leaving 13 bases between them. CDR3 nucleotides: TGTGCCAGCTCACCTGGGACGAAGAATACTGAAGCTTTCTTT. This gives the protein CASSPGTKNTEAFF.